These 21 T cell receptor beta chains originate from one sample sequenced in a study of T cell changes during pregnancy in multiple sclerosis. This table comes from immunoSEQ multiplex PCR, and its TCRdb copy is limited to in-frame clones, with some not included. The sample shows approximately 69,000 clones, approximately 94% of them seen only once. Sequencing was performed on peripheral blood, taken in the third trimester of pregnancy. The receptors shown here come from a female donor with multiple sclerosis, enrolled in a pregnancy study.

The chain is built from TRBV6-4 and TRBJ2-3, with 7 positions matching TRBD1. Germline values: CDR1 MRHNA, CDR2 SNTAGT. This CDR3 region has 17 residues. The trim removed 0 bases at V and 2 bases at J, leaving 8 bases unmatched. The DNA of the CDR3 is TGTGCCAGCAGTGACTCTCATGAGGGACAGAACACAGATACGCAGTATTTT. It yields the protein CASSDSHEGQNTDTQYF.

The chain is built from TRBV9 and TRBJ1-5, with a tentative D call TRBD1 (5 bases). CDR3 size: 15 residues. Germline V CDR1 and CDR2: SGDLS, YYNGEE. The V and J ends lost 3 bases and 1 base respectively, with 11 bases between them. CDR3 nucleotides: TGTGCCAGCAGCGCCACCGACAGCAGCAATCAGCCCCAGCATTTT. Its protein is CASSATDSSNQPQHF.

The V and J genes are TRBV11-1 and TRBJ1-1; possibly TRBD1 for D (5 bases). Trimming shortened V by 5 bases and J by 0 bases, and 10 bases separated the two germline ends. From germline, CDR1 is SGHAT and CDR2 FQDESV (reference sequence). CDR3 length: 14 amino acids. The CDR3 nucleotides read TGTGCCAGCAGCACCAACAGGATGAACACTGAAGCTTTCTTT. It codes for CASSTNRMNTEAFF.

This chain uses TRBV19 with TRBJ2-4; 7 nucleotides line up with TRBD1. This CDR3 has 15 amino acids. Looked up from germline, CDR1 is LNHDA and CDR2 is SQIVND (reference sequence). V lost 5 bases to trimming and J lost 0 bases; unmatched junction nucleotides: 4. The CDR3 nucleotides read TGTGCCAGTAGTGACAGGGCGGGAGCCAAAAACATTCAGTACTTC. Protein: CASSDRAGAKNIQYF.

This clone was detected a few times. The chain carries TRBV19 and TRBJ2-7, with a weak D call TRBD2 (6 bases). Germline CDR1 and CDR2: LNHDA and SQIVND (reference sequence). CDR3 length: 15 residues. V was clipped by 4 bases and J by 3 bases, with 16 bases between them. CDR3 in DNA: TGTGCCAGTAGTACGGCGGGACGCGGGCTCTACGAGCAGTACTTC. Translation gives CASSTAGRGLYEQYF.

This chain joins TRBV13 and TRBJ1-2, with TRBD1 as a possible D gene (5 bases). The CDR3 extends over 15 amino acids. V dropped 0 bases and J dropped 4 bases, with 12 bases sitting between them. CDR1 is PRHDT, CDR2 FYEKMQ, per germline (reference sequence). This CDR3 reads CASSLGRALLYGYTF. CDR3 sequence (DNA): TGTGCCAGCAGCTTAGGCAGGGCCCTCCTCTATGGCTACACCTTC.

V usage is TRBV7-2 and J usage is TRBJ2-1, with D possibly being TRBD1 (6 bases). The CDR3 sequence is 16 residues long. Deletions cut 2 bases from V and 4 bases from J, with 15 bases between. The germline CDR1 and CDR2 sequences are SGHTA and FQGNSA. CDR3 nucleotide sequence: TGTGCCAGCAGCTTAATCACAGGGACCAGGTACAATGAGCAGTTCTTC. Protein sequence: CASSLITGTRYNEQFF. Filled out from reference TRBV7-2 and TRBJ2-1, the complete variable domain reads GAGVSQSPSNKVTEKGKDVELRCDPISGHTALYWYRQSLGQGLEFLIYFQGNSAPDKSGLPSDRFSAERTGGSVSTLTIQRTQQEDSAVYLCASSLITGTRYNEQFFGPGTRLTVL.

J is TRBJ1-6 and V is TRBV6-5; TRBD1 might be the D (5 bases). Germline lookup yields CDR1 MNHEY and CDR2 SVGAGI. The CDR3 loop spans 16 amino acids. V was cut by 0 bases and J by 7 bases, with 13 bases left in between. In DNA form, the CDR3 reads TGTGCCAGCAGTTACTCGTCTCGGGGGGAAAATTCACCCCTCCACTTT. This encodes CASSYSSRGENSPLHF.

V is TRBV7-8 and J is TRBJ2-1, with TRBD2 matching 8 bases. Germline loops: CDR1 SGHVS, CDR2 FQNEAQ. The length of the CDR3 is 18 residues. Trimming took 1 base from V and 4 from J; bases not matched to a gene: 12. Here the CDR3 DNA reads TGTGCCAGCAGCTTAGGGTCGGGGGCGCCTAGCGGGTACAATGAGCAGTTCTTC. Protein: CASSLGSGAPSGYNEQFF.

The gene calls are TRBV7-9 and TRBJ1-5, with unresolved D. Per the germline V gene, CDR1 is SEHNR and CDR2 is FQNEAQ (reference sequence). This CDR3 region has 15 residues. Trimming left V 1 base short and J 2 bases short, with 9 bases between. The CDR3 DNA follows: TGTGCCAGCAGCTTAGGATTTTCGGGCAATCAGCCCCAGCATTTT. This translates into CASSLGFSGNQPQHF.

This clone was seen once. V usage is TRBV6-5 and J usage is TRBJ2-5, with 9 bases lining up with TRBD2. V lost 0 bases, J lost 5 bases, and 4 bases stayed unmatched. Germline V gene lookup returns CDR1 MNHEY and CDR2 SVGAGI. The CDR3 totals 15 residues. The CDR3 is CASSYSASGAETQYF. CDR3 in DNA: TGTGCCAGCAGTTACTCGGCTAGCGGGGCGGAGACCCAGTACTTC.

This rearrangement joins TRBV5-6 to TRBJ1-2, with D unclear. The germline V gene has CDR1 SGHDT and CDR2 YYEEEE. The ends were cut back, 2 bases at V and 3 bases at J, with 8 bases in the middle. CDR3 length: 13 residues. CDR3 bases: TGTGCCAGCAGCTTCGGCGGAGACTATGGCTACACCTTC. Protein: CASSFGGDYGYTF.

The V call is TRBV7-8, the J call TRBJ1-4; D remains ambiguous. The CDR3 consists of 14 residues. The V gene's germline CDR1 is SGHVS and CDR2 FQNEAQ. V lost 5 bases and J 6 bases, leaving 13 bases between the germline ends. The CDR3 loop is CASSTNGRDEKLFF. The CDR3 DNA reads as TGTGCCAGCAGCACAAATGGGAGGGATGAAAAACTGTTTTTT.

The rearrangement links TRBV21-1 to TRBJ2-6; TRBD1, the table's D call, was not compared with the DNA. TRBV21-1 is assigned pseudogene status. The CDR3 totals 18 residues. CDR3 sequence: CASSKGYRGRSGANVLTF. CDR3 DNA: TGTGCCAGCAGCAAAGGGTACAGGGGAAGGTCTGGGGCCAACGTCCTGACTTTC.

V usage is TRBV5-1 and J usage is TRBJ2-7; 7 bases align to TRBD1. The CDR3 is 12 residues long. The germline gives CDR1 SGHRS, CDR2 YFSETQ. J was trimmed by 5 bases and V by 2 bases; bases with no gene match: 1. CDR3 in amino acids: CASSFTGDEQYF. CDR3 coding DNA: TGCGCCAGCAGCTTTACAGGGGACGAGCAGTACTTC. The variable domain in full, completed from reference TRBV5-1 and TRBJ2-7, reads KAGVTQTPRYLIKTRGQQVTLSCSPISGHRSVSWYQQTPGQGLQFLFEYFSETQRNKGNFPGRFSGRQFSNSRSEMNVSTLELGDSALYLCASSFTGDEQYFGPGTRLTVT.

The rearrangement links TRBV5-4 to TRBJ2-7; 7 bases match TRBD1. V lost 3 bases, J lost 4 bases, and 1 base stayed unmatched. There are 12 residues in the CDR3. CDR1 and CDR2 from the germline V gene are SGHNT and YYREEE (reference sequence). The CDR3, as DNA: TGTGCCAGCAGCTCACAGGGGTACGAGCAGTACTTC. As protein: CASSSQGYEQYF.

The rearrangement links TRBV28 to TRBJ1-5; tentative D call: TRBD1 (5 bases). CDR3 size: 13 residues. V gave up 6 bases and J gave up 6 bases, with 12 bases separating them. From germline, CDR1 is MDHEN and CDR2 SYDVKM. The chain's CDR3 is CASSQGLVQPQHF. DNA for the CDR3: TGTGCCAGCAGCCAGGGATTAGTTCAGCCCCAGCATTTT.

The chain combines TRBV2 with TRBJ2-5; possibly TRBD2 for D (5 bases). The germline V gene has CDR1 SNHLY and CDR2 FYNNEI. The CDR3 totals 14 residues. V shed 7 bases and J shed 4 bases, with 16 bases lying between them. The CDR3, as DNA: TGTGCCAGCATAGCTAGCTCCGGCCGAGAGACCCAGTACTTC. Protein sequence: CASIASSGRETQYF.

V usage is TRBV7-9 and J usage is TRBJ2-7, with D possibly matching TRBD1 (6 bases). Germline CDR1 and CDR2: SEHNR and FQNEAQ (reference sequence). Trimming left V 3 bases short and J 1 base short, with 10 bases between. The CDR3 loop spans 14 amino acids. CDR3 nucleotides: TGTGCCAGCAGCTTTGGGGGCCGGTCCTACGAGCAGTACTTC. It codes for CASSFGGRSYEQYF.

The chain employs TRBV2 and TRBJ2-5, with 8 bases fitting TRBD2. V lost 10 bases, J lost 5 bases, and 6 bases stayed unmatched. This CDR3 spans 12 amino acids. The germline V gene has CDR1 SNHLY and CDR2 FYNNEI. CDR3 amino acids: CATLLADETQYF. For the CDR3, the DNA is TGTGCCACTTTACTAGCGGACGAGACCCAGTACTTC.

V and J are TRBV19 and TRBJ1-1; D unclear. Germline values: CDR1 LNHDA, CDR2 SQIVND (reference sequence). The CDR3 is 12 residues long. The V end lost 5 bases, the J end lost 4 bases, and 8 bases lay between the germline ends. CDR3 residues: CASSFPGTEAFF. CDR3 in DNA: TGTGCCAGTAGTTTCCCGGGCACTGAAGCTTTCTTT.